This T cell receptor (beta chain) was captured by sequencing in a study of T cells after yellow fever vaccination. Per germline, CDR1 MGHDK and CDR2 SYGVNS. Trimming took 0 bases from V and 4 from J; bases not matched to a gene: 11. CDR3 length: 17 amino acids. A few counts support this clonotype. Each CDR3 protein gets one entry after TCRdb re-called the 5' RACE reads with MiXCR. Among about 630,000 distinct CDR3 sequences listed, more than 9% were seen once. The TCR originated in a man aged 25 to 45 who received the YFV17D yellow fever vaccine. The sequences come from PBMCs, collected on the day of the yellow fever booster vaccination. The chain uses TRBV25-1 and TRBJ1-2, with 7 bases matching TRBD1. The CDR3 here is CASSEYIGAGGVYGYTF. The CDR3 coding sequence is TGTGCCAGCAGTGAATACATCGGGGCAGGGGGTGTCTATGGCTACACCTTC.